This record looks at one T cell receptor beta chain sequence and its context. Its target antigen remains unknown. No quality values exist for individual bases; no much larger clone is one base distant. For CDR1 and CDR2, the germline V gene (reference sequence) lists SEHNR and FQNEAQ. Compared with germline, V lacks 3 bases and J lacks 12 bases; bases without a gene match: 6. The CDR3 runs 13 amino acids, cysteine and phenylalanine included. The retained sequence is limited to the CDR3, 39 bases, with the frame set at the first base. TCRbeta CDR3 regions were amplified from genomic DNA by means of the immunoSEQ Assay, a bias-controlled multiplex PCR. On the authors' methods: The number of nucleated cells in each sample was estimated by amplification of reference gene primers within the assay. To quantify the absolute abundance of each unique TCRbeta CDR3 rearrangement, sequence reads were collapsed and filtered. For each sample, productive Simpson clonality was calculated as the square root of Simpson's diversity index across productive rearrangements. TCRdb's version of the immuneACCESS table is confined to in-frame rearrangements and falls short of the full clone set. An unresolved V gene accounts for under half of the shortfall where checked; the remainder is of unknown origin. D and trimming were read from the DNA, whereas the V and J calls and clone size are those reported in that table. Present in this sample are about 200,000 clones, approximately 85% of which were seen just once. About 10% of the sample comes from the top ten.

These data belong to a study of blood T cell repertoires in COVID-19 (TCRdb year 2020). Describing the broader study: Collaborator samples came from the United States, Italy and Spain and covered acute and convalescent phases of COVID-19. A de-identified subject ID, COVID-19 status, age in years and sex were almost always included in the sample metadata. The prospective study material was composed of cDNA or gDNA derived from T cells, B-cell-depleted T cells, or PBMCs. HLA class I and class II types, where available, came from metadata supplied by the sample provider rather than from assay-based typing. The samples were drawn from two sources: the first 160 participants of the ongoing ImmuneRACE study, and 1,254 subjects contributed by 6 global collaborators. A freely available public database, intended as a resource for researchers studying the immune response to SARS-CoV-2, is where the repertoires were released. The dataset comprised deeply sampled blood TCRbeta repertoires from subjects exposed to, actively infected with, or recovered from COVID-19.

Whole blood was collected in K2EDTA tubes by collaborating institutions according to the institutions' own protocols. For TCRbeta analysis, collaborators shipped samples in one of three forms: frozen whole blood, isolated PBMCs, or DNA extracted from either of those sample types. Broad study findings and their caveats: Clinical and demographic metadata were provided uncurated, with the amount varying by source and participant.

The rearrangement joined TRBV7-9 to TRBJ2-1; 9 bases in between match TRBD2. Sequenced input: peripheral blood. This TCR derives from a human donor with active or convalescent COVID-19. The donor label of this sample is uncertain. The CDR3 protein is CASSLVAGVLQFF. The nucleotide sequence reads TGTGCCAGCAGCTTGGTAGCGGGAGTCTTGCAGTTCTTC.